The TCR beta chain described here comes from a study of a mutant IDH1 vaccine in newly diagnosed glioma. As for the study in general: Vaccination was launched 4-6 weeks after radiotherapy alone, or with temozolomide cycles. Most had both radiotherapy and temozolomide beforehand; others had only one.

Time point indicated: week 47, end of study. Doses comprised 300 ug of mutant IDH1 20-mer peptide each, plus topical imiquimod. Trimming took 4 bases from V and 2 from J, leaving 15 bases between them. This CDR3 is 15 amino acids long. Germline assignment: CDR1 SGHRS and CDR2 YFSETQ. Data came from immunoSEQ multiplex PCR; TCRdb stores just in-frame clones and leaves some out. The data hold 30,000 to 35,000 clones, with approximately 89% observed a single time. Worth noting for this clone: Its antigen is currently unknown.

The receptor comes from a man aged 35 to 55 with glioma. The specimen was PBMCs, collected from a glioma patient whose treatment included an IDH1 peptide vaccine. The V call is TRBV5-1, the J call TRBJ1-2; D ambiguous. The CDR3 protein is CASSPGVARNYGYTF. The CDR3 DNA reads TGCGCCAGCAGCCCGGGCGTGGCACGCAACTATGGCTACACCTTC.